The sequence of this TCR beta chain was determined in a study of cytomegalovirus exposure and HLA in healthy donors. Across the whole study: Counted in an early data release were approximately 85 million unique TCRs from HLA-typed donors.

With regard to this clone: Its antigen is unidentified.

Study conclusions and caveats: Clonal expansion, a later analysis showed, was greater in HLA-associated TCR beta chains than in equally common others. Segments of the TCR beta V type were, in most cases, productive about 87% or about 30% of the time in an earlier analysis. A cluster of highly shared sequence variants was likely a sequencing artifact.

The V gene's germline CDR1 is SGHTA and CDR2 FQGNSA. CDR3 length: 16 amino acids. The V gene end was trimmed by 5 bases and the J gene end by 0 bases; junction bases not matched to a gene: 6. With 60 Vbeta and 13 Jbeta primers, the PCR was carried out. Clones were read by immunoSEQ multiplex PCR, and TCRdb kept only the in-frame ones, dropping some. The table has about 130,000 clones, just over 75% seen once. The sequenced material came from PBMCs. The chain combines TRBV7-2 with TRBJ2-3, with 9 nucleotides matching TRBD1. The TCR comes from a woman aged 50 to 60 in good health and CMV-seronegative. CDR3 sequence (DNA): TGTGCCAGCAGCGCCCGACAGGGGGGGAGCACAGATACGCAGTATTTT. Encoded protein: CASSARQGGSTDTQYF.